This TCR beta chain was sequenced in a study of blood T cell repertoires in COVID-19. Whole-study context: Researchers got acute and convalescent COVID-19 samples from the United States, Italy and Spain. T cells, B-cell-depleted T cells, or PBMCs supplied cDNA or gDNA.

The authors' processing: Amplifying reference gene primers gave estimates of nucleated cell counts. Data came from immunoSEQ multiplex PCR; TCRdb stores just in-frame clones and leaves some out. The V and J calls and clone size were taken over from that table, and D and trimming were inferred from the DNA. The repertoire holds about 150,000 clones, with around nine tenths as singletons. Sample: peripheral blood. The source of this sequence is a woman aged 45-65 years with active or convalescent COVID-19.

The CDR3 loop reads CASKAGGGSTDTQYF. For the CDR3, the DNA is TGTGCCAGTAAGGCGGGAGGGGGGAGCACAGATACGCAGTATTTT. The chain is built from TRBV19 and TRBJ2-3, with 9 nucleotides matching TRBD2. The CDR3 spans 15 residues. V gave up 7 bases and J gave up 0 bases; unmatched junction bases: 5. The germline CDR1 and CDR2 sequences are LNHDA and SQIVND (reference sequence).